The 8 T cell receptor beta chains reported below all come from one sample, sequenced in a study of shared clonotypes between healthy human individuals (dated by TCRdb to about 2020). The library was built by means of the immunoSEQ multiplex PCR assay. The clones in this table, taken by TCRdb from immuneACCESS, are in-frame only. Not every clone is retained; where verified, under half of the shortfall comes from an unresolved V gene, and the cause of the rest is unknown. In all, the sample holds approximately 1,500,000 clones, and around 97% of those were seen once. 1% to 1.5% of the sample lies in the top ten. The specimen sequenced was naive CD4+ T cells sorted from blood. Reading the label with the study, this specimen's cell subset or site is: CD45RA+ positively selected. These TCRs come from a man aged 30-40 years in good health.

V gene TRBV5-4 combines with J gene TRBJ2-3; 12 bases agree with TRBD2. The CDR3 length is 17 residues. Per germline, CDR1 SGHNT and CDR2 YYREEE (reference sequence). Trimming cost V 0 bases and J 3 bases; bases outside gene matches: 5. The CDR3 DNA is TGTGCCAGCAGCTTGGGGCCCCTAGCGGGAGGGACAGATACGCAGTATTTT. Protein: CASSLGPLAGGTDTQYF.

V and J are TRBV6-1 and TRBJ2-5, with unresolved D. Trimming removed 4 bases at V and 4 bases at J, with 4 bases between. The V gene's germline CDR1 is MNHNS and CDR2 SASEGT. The CDR3 has 11 residues. The CDR3 nucleotides read TGTGCCAGCAGTGGAACAGAGACCCAGTACTTC. The encoded protein is CASSGTETQYF.

The chain has TRBV30 and TRBJ2-6, with unresolved D. V lost 5 bases and J 1 base, leaving 9 bases between the germline ends. The CDR3 spans 14 residues. Germline V CDR1 and CDR2: GTSNPN, SVGIG (reference sequence). CDR3 DNA sequence: TGTGCCTGGGCAACGGGTTCTGGGGCCAACGTCCTGACTTTC. Translated: CAWATGSGANVLTF.

J is TRBJ2-5 and V is TRBV10-3; no clear D. CDR1 ENHRY and CDR2 SYGVKD come from the germline V gene. The CDR3 length is 13 residues. V was cut by 4 bases and J by 1 base, with 7 bases left in between. The CDR3 nucleotides are TGTGCCATCAGTGTCCGGACCCAAGAGACCCAGTACTTC. Translating gives CAISVRTQETQYF.

The rearrangement uses TRBV7-2 and TRBJ1-2; 12 bases agree with TRBD1. The ends lost 2 bases at V and 5 bases at J; junction bases unmatched: 3. CDR1 SGHTA and CDR2 FQGNSA come from the germline V gene. The CDR3 loop spans 15 amino acids. Here the CDR3 DNA reads TGTGCCAGCAGCTTACGGGACAGGGGGCTGTATGGCTACACCTTC. Protein product: CASSLRDRGLYGYTF. Supplemented by reference TRBV7-2 and TRBJ1-2, the full variable domain reads GAGVSQSPSNKVTEKGKDVELRCDPISGHTALYWYRQSLGQGLEFLIYFQGNSAPDKSGLPSDRFSAERTGGSVSTLTIQRTQQEDSAVYLCASSLRDRGLYGYTFGSGTRLTVV.

J is TRBJ2-3 and V is TRBV7-8; D is tentatively TRBD1 or TRBD2 (5 bases each). The germline V and J ends were trimmed by 5 bases and 8 bases, with 17 bases remaining between them. Germline CDR1 reads SGHVS; CDR2 reads FQNEAQ. CDR3 size: 14 residues. This CDR3 reads CASSPRDGTGTQYF. DNA for the CDR3: TGTGCCAGCAGCCCTCGGGACGGGACGGGTACGCAGTATTTT.

The chain uses TRBV7-9 and TRBJ2-7, with 10 bases matching TRBD1. This CDR3 is 16 amino acids long. Germline V gene data show CDR1 as SEHNR and CDR2 as FQNEAQ (reference sequence). V trimming: 5 bases; J trimming: 7 bases; junction bases outside the gene matches: 14. Here the CDR3 DNA reads TGTGCCAGCAGCCGTCCATGGGACAGGGGCCCGGGGGAGCAGTACTTC. Protein sequence: CASSRPWDRGPGEQYF.

The chain carries TRBV6-5 and TRBJ2-7; 9 positions match TRBD2. Trimming removed 0 bases from V and 2 bases from J; junction bases left unmatched: 5. Germline CDR1 and CDR2: MNHEY and SVGAGI. There are 16 residues in the CDR3. The DNA for the CDR3 is TGTGCCAGCAGTTACTCGGTACTAGCGGGCGCCTACGAGCAGTACTTC. It specifies CASSYSVLAGAYEQYF.